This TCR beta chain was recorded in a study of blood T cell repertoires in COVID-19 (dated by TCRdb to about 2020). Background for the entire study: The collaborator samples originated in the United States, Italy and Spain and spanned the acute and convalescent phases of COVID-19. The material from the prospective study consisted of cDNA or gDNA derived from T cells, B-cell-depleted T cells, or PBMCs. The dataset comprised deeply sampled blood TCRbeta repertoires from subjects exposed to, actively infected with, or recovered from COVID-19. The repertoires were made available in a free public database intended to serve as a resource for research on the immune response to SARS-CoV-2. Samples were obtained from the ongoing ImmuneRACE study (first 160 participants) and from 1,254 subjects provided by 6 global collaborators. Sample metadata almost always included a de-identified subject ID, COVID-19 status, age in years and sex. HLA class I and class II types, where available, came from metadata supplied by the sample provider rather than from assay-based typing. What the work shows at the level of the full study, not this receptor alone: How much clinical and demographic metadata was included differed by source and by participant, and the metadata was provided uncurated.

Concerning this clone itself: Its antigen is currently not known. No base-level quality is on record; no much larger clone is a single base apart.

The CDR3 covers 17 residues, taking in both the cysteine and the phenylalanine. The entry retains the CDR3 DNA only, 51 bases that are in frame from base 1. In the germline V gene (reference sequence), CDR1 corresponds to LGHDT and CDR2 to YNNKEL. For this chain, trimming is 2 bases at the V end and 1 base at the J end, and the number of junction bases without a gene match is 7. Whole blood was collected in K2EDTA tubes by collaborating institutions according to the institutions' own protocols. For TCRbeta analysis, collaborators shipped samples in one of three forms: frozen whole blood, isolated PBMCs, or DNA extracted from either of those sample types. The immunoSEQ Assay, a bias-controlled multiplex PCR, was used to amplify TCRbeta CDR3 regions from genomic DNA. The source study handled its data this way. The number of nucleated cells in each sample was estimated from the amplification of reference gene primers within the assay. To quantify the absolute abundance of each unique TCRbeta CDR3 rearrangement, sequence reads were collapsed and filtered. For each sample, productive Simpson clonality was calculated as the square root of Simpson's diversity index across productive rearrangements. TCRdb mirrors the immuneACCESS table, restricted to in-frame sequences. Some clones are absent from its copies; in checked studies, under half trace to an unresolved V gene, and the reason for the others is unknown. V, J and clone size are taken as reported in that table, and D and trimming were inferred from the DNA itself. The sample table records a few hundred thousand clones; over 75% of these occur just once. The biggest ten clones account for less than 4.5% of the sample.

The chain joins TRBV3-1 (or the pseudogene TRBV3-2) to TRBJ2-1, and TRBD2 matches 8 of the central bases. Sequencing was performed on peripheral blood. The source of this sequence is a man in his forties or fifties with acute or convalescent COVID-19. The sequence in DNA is TGTGCCAGCAGCCAATGGAGGTCGGGGGGGTCCTACAATGAGCAGTTCTTC. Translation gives CASSQWRSGGSYNEQFF.